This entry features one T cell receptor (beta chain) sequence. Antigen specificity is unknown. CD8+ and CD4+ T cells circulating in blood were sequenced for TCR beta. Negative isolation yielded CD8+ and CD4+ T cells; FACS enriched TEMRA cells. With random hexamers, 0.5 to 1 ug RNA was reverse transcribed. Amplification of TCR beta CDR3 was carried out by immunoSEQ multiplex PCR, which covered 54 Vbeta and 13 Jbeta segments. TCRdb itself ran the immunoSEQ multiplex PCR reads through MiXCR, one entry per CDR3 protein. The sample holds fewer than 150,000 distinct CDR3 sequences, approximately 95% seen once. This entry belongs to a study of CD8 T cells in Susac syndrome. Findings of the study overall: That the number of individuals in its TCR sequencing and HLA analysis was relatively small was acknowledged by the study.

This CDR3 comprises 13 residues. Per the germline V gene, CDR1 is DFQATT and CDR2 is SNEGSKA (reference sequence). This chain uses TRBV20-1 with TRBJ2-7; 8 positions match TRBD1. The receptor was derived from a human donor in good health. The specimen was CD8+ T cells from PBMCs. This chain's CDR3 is CSNRQGQTYEQYF. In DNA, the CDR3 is TGCAGCAACCGACAGGGGCAGACCTACGAGCAGTACTTC.